This T cell receptor beta chain originates from a study of cytomegalovirus exposure and HLA in healthy donors. Study-level background: Approximately 180 million T cells yielded more than 90 million unique TCR beta sequences in earlier analysis.

V was shortened by 3 bases and J by 2 bases, with 11 bases between the two germline ends. The CDR3 is made up of 14 amino acids. The germline gives CDR1 KGHSH, CDR2 LQKENI. Whereas donors were nominally healthy upon sampling, unrecorded immune exposures were probable. Researchers ran the PCR with 60 Vbeta and 13 Jbeta primers. Here immunoSEQ multiplex PCR was the method, and the copy in TCRdb shows in-frame clones only, minus some. The sample contains 150,000 to 190,000 clones, approximately 81% of which appear only once. A note on this clone: Its target is not known. Other DNA sequences in this sample translate to the same CDR3.

General study results and limits: In the analysis, some V segments, TRBV6-2 and TRBV6-3 included, were excluded as indistinguishable. The productive fraction for most TCR beta V segments was about 87% or about 30% in an earlier analysis.

Sequencing input: PBMCs. The genes are TRBV18 and TRBJ2-7, with D uncertain. The receptor was derived from a young man in good health and CMV-seronegative. The CDR3 sequence: CASSPGSQTYEQYF. In DNA form, the CDR3 reads TGTGCCAGCTCACCTGGTAGTCAAACCTACGAGCAGTACTTC.